The T cell receptor beta chain under discussion was sequenced for a study of preoperative IRX-2 immunotherapy in early breast cancer. The CDR3 has 14 amino acids. V lost 0 bases, J lost 1 base, and 3 bases lay in between. Germline lookup yields CDR1 SGHNT and CDR2 YENEEA. TCRdb's copy holds only in-frame clones and misses some; the assay was immunoSEQ multiplex PCR. The repertoire holds over 25,000 clones, with roughly four fifths as singletons. A few counts support this clone. Regarding treatment: preoperative locoregional IRX-2 cytokine immunotherapy. Patients received preoperative, locoregional IRX-2 cytokine immunotherapy in a phase Ib study.

The chain carries TRBV11-3 and TRBJ2-2; unclear D gene. The starting material was lymph node tissue, obtained after IRX-2 immunotherapy. This TCR was recovered from a human donor with breast cancer. This CDR3 is CASSLDLNTGELFF. CDR3 nucleotide sequence: TGTGCCAGCAGCTTAGATCTGAACACCGGGGAGCTGTTTTTT.